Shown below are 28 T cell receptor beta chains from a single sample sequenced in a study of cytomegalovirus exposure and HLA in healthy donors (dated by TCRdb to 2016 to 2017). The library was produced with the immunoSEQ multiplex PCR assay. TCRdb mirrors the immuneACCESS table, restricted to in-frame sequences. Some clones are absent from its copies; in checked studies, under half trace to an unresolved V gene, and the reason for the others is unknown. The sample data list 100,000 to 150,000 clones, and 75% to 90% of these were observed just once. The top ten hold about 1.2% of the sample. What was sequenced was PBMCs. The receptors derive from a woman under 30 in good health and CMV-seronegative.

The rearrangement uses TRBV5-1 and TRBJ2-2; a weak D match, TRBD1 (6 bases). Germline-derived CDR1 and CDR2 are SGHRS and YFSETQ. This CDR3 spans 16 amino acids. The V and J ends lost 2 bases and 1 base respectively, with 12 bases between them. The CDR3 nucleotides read TGCGCCAGCAGCTTCTTGAGGACAGAGAACACCGGGGAGCTGTTTTTT. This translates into CASSFLRTENTGELFF.

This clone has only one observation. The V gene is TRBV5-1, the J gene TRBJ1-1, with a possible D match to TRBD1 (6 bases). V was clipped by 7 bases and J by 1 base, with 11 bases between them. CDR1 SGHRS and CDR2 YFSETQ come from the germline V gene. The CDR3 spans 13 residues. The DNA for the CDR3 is TGCGCCAGCCGCCAGGGGACGAACACTGAAGCTTTCTTT. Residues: CASRQGTNTEAFF.

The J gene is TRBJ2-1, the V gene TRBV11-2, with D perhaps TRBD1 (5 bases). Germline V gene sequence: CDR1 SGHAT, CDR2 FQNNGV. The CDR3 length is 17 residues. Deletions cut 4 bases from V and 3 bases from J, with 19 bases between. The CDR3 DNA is TGTGCCAGCAGCTGGATGATGGACAAATCATACTACAATGAGCAGTTCTTC. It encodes CASSWMMDKSYYNEQFF.

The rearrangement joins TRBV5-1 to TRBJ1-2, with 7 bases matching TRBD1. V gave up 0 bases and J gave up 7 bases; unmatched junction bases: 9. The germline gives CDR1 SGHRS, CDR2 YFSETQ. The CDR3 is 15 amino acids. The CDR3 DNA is TGCGCCAGCAGCTTGGGAGACAGGGTGTCATCTGGCTACACCTTC. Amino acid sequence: CASSLGDRVSSGYTF.

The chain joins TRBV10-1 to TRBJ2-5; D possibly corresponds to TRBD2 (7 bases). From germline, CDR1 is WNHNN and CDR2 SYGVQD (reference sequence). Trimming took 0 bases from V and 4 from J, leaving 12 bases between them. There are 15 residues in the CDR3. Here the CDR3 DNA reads TGCGCCAGCAGTGAGTCCAGGGGAGGGGGAGAGACCCAGTACTTC. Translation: CASSESRGGGETQYF.

The CDR3 coding sequence is TGTGCCAGCAGCTTCGGAGAGGCCGGGGAGCTGTTTTTT. Protein: CASSFGEAGELFF. This chain joins TRBV5-4 and TRBJ2-2; D gene uncertain. The CDR3 totals 13 residues. Germline CDR1 is SGHNT and CDR2 is YYREEE (reference sequence). Trimming cost V 2 bases and J 6 bases, with 8 bases left between them.

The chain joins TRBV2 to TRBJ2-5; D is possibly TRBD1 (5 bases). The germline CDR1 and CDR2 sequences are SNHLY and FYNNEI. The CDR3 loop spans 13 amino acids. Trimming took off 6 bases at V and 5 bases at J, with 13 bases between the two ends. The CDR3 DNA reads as TGTGCCAGCAGAACAGACAGCCCGGAGACCCAGTACTTC. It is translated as CASRTDSPETQYF.

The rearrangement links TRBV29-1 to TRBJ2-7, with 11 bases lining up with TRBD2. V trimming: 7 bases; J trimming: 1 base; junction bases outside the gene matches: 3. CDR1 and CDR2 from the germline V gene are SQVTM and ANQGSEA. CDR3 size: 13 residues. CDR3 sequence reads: CSARLAGSYEQYF. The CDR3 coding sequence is TGCAGCGCCCGACTAGCGGGGTCCTACGAGCAGTACTTC.

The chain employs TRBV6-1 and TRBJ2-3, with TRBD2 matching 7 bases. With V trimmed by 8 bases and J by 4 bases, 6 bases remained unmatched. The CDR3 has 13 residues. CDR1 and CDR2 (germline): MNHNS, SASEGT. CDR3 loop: CASVRGSADTQYF. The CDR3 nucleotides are TGTGCCAGCGTGCGCGGGAGTGCAGATACGCAGTATTTT.

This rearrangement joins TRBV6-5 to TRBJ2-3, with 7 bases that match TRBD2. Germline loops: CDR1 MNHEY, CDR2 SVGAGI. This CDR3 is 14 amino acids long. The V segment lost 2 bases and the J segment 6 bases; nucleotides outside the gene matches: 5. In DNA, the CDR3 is TGTGCCAGCAGTTACGGGGAGGGGTGGGATACGCAGTATTTT. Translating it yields CASSYGEGWDTQYF.

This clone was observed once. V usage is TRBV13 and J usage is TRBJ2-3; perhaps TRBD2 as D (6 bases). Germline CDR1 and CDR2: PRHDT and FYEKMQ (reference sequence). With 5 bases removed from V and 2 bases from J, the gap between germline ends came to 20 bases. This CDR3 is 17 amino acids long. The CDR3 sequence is CASSQRGISGSTDTQYF. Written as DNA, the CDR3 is TGTGCCAGCAGCCAACGCGGGATCTCGGGGTCCACAGATACGCAGTATTTT.

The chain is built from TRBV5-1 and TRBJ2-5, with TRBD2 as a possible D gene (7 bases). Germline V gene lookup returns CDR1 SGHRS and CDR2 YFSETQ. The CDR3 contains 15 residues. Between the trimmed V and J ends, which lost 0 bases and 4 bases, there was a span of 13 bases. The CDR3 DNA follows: TGCGCCAGCAGCTTGGAATACGGGGGGCGAGAGACCCAGTACTTC. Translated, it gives CASSLEYGGRETQYF.

CDR3 protein: CAISVADEQFF. CDR3 sequence (DNA): TGTGCCATCAGTGTAGCGGATGAGCAGTTCTTC. The chain employs TRBV10-3 and TRBJ2-1; tentative D call: TRBD2 (6 bases). Trimming took off 4 bases at V and 8 bases at J, with 6 bases between the two ends. Germline V gene data show CDR1 as ENHRY and CDR2 as SYGVKD. The length of the CDR3 is 11 residues.

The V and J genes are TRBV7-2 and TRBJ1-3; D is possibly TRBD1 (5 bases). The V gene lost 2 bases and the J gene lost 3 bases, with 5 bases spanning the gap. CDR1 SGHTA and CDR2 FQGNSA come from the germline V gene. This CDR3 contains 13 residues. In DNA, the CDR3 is TGTGCCAGCAGCTTACAGGGTGGAAACACCATATATTTT. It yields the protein CASSLQGGNTIYF.

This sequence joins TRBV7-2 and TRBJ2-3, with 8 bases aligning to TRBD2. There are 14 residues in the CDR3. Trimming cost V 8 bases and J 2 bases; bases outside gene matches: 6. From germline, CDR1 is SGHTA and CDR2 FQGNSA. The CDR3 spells CASWSGGTTDTQYF. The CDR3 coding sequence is TGTGCCAGCTGGAGCGGGGGCACCACAGATACGCAGTATTTT.

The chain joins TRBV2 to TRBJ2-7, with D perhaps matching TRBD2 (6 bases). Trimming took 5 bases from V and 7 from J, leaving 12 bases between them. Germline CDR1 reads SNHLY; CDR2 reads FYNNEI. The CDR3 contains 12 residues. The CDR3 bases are TGTGCCAGCAGTCGGGTCGGAGGGGAGCAGTACTTC. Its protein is CASSRVGGEQYF.

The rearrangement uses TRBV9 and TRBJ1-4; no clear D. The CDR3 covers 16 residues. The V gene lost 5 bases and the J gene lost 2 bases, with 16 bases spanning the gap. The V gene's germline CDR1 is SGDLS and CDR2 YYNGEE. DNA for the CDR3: TGTGCCAGCAGTCCGTGGGAGGCCTATACTAATGAAAAACTGTTTTTT. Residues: CASSPWEAYTNEKLFF.

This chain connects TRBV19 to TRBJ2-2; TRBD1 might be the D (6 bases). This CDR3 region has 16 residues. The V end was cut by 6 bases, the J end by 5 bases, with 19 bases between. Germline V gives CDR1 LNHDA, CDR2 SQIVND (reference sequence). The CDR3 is CASRTQYRAGTGELFF. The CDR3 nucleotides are TGTGCCAGTAGAACCCAATACAGGGCCGGGACCGGGGAGCTGTTTTTT.

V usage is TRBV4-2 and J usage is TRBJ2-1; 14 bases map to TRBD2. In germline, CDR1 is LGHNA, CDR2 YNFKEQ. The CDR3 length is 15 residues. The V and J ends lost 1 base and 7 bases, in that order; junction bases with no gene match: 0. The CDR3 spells CASSQGTSGGNEQFF. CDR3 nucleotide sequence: TGTGCCAGCAGCCAAGGGACTAGCGGGGGGAATGAGCAGTTCTTC.

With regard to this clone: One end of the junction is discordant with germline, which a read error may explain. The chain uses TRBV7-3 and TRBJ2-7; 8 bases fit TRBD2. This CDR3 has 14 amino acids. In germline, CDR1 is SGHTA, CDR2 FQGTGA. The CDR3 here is CASSLGLSAGGKDF. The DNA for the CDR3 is TGTGCCAGCAGCTTAGGGCTCAGTGCGGGGGGAAAGGACTTC.

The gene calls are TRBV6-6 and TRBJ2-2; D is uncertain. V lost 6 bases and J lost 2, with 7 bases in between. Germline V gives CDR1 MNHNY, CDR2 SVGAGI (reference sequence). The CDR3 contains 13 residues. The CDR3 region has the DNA TGTGCCAGCAGCCAAACAAACACCGGGGAGCTGTTTTTT. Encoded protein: CASSQTNTGELFF.

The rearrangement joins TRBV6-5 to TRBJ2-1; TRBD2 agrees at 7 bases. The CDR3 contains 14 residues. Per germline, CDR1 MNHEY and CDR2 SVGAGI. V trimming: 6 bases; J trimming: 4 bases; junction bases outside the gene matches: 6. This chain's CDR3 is CASSLAAIYNEQFF. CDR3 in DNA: TGTGCCAGCAGCCTAGCGGCCATTTACAATGAGCAGTTCTTC.

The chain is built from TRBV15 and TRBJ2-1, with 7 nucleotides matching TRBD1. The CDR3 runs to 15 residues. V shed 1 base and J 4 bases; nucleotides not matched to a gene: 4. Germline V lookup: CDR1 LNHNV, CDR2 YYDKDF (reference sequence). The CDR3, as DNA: TGTGCCACCAGCAGAGGGGACAGAACTTACAATGAGCAGTTCTTC. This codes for CATSRGDRTYNEQFF.

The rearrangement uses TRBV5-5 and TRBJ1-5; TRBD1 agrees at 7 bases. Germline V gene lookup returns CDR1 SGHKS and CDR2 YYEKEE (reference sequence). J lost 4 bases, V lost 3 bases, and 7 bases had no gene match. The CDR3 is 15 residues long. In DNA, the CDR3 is TGTGCCAGCAGCTGGCAGACAGGGAGAAATCAGCCCCAGCATTTT. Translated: CASSWQTGRNQPQHF.

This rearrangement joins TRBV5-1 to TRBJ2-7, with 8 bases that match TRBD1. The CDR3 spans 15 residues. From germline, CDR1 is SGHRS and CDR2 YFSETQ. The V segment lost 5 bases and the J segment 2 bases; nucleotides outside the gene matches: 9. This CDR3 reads CASSLTGDPAYEQYF. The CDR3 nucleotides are TGCGCCAGCAGTTTGACAGGGGACCCAGCCTACGAGCAGTACTTC. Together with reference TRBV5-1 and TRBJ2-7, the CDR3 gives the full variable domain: KAGVTQTPRYLIKTRGQQVTLSCSPISGHRSVSWYQQTPGQGLQFLFEYFSETQRNKGNFPGRFSGRQFSNSRSEMNVSTLELGDSALYLCASSLTGDPAYEQYFGPGTRLTVT.

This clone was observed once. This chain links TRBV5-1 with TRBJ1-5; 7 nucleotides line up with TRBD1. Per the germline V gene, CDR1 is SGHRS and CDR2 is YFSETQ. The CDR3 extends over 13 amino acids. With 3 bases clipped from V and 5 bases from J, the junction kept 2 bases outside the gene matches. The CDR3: CASSYTGDQPQHF. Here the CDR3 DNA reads TGCGCCAGCAGCTATACAGGGGATCAGCCCCAGCATTTT.

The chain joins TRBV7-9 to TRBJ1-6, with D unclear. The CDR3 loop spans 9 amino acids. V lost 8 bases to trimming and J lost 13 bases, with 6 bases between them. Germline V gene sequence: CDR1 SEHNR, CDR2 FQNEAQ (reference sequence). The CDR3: CASPGPLHF. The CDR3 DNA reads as TGTGCCAGCCCCGGGCCCCTCCACTTT.

This chain's CDR3 is CASSLSVVSANTEAFF. CDR3 DNA sequence: TGCGCCAGCAGCCTAAGCGTGGTCTCAGCGAACACTGAAGCTTTCTTT. The rearrangement joins TRBV4-1 to TRBJ1-1; no clear D. V was cut by 4 bases and J by 1 base, with 16 bases left in between. Germline lookup yields CDR1 MGHRA and CDR2 YSYEKL. This CDR3 spans 16 amino acids.